Sequencing of this TCR beta chain was carried out in a study of blood T cell repertoires in COVID-19. Trimming left V 0 bases short and J 9 bases short, with 10 bases between. This CDR3 is built from 13 residues. Germline V gene lookup returns CDR1 SGHNT and CDR2 YYREEE (reference sequence). Measured with immunoSEQ multiplex PCR; TCRdb has only the in-frame clones, and not every one. The sample comprises about 130,000 clones, approximately 78% of which are singletons, and approximately 11% rests with the top ten. This sequence joins TRBV5-4 and TRBJ2-1, with a weak D call TRBD2 (5 bases). The material sequenced was peripheral blood. The receptor was derived from a man aged 60 to 69 who had recovered from COVID-19. The CDR3 nucleotides read TGTGCCAGCAGCTTGGACGGGGTCGGTGAGCAGTTCTTC. As protein: CASSLDGVGEQFF.